Listed here is a single T cell receptor (beta chain). As yet, its antigen is unknown. The table came from immunoSEQ multiplex PCR; TCRdb's copy has only in-frame clones and leaves some out. The table shows around 180,000 clones, with roughly 92% occurring only once. The data derive from a study of T cell responses to AZD1222 COVID-19 vaccine. Study-wide points: Epitopes outside B.1.351 and B.1.1.7 mutated regions reportedly drew nearly half of spike TCRs.

Between the trimmed V and J ends, which lost 7 bases and 6 bases, there was a span of 14 bases. CDR3 length equals 13 residues. Germline V lookup: CDR1 LGHNA, CDR2 YNFKEQ. This clonotype was obtained from an adult in good health. The V call is TRBV4-2, the J call TRBJ2-3; D ambiguous. Source: peripheral blood, taken on day 0 of AZD1222 vaccination. CDR3 in amino acids: CASNSYTADTQYF. Written as DNA, the CDR3 is TGTGCCAGCAACTCCTACACGGCGGATACGCAGTATTTT.